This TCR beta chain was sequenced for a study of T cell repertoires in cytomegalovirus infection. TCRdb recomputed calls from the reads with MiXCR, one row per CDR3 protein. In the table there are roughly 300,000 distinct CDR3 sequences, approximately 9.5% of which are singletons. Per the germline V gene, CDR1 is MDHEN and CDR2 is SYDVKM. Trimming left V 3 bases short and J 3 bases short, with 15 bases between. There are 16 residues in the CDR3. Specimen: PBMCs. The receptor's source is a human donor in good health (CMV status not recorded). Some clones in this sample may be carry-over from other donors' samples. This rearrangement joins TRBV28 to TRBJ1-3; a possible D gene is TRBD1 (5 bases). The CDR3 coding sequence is TGTGCCAGCAGTTTTGATATCGGGGGTCGTGGAAACACCATATATTTT. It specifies CASSFDIGGRGNTIYF.